Presented here are 16 T cell receptor beta chains from one specimen sequenced in a study of T cells after yellow fever vaccination. TCRdb re-derived calls from the 5' RACE reads in MiXCR, one entry per CDR3 protein. The top ten clones hold about 15% of a sample with approximately 600,000 distinct CDR3 sequences, 10% to 15% of them seen once. The material sequenced was PBMCs, taken on the day of the yellow fever booster vaccination. The receptors derive from a man aged 30 to 39 who received the YFV17D yellow fever vaccine.

This clonotype has a handful of counts. This rearrangement joins TRBV4-3 to TRBJ2-3; 14 bases align to TRBD2. The germline V gene has CDR1 LGHNA and CDR2 YSLEER. The junction had 2 bases not matched to a gene; V was cut back by 5 bases and J by 1 base. This CDR3 comprises 16 residues. The CDR3 region is CASSMTSGGGTDTQYF. In DNA, the CDR3 is TGCGCCAGCAGCATGACTAGCGGGGGGGGCACAGATACGCAGTATTTT.

The rearrangement uses TRBV20-1 and TRBJ1-2, with TRBD1 matching over 7 bases. The germline CDR1 and CDR2 sequences are DFQATT and SNEGSKA (reference sequence). The V segment lost 2 bases and the J segment 2 bases; nucleotides outside the gene matches: 2. The CDR3 spans 13 residues. The CDR3: CSARTGENYGYTF. The CDR3 DNA sequence: TGCAGTGCTAGAACAGGGGAAAACTATGGCTACACCTTC.

This clonotype was counted between two and nine times. V and J are TRBV20-1 and TRBJ2-1, with D uncertain. From germline, CDR1 is DFQATT and CDR2 SNEGSKA (reference sequence). The CDR3 extends over 13 amino acids. Trimming left V 5 bases short and J 3 bases short, with 11 bases between. The CDR3 protein is CSAGKDRYNEQFF. In nucleotides, the CDR3 is TGCAGTGCTGGGAAGGACCGCTACAATGAGCAGTTCTTC.

This chain connects TRBV20-1 to TRBJ1-3; 7 nucleotides agree with TRBD1. Germline values: CDR1 DFQATT, CDR2 SNEGSKA (reference sequence). This CDR3 contains 13 residues. Trimming at V came to 3 bases and at J to 4 bases, leaving 3 bases not matched to a gene. In DNA, the CDR3 is TGCAGTGCTAGCTGGACAGGCGGAAACACCATATATTTT. This translates into CSASWTGGNTIYF.

This rearrangement joins TRBV30 to TRBJ2-1, with D unresolved. Germline assignment: CDR1 GTSNPN and CDR2 SVGIG (reference sequence). V lost 6 bases, J lost 0 bases, and 15 bases lay in between. The CDR3 totals 15 residues. In nucleotides, the CDR3 is TGTGCCTGTACCACGGGCTCCCTCTCCTACAATGAGCAGTTCTTC. It encodes CACTTGSLSYNEQFF.

The genes are TRBV10-3 and TRBJ2-3; no firm D call. Germline V lookup: CDR1 ENHRY, CDR2 SYGVKD. The CDR3 runs 16 residues. The V gene lost 4 bases and the J gene lost 0 bases, with 14 bases spanning the gap. The CDR3 nucleotides are TGTGCCATCAGTGGGATGGGTCTAGTGAGCACAGATACGCAGTATTTT. The encoded protein is CAISGMGLVSTDTQYF.

V and J are TRBV5-6 and TRBJ1-1; D is ambiguous. This CDR3 is 13 amino acids long. V gave up 0 bases and J gave up 6 bases, with 9 bases separating them. In germline, CDR1 is SGHDT, CDR2 YYEEEE. CDR3 sequence (DNA): TGTGCCAGCAGCTTGGCAGATCGCGCTGAAGCTTTCTTT. As protein: CASSLADRAEAFF.

The V and J genes are TRBV19 and TRBJ2-1; 7 bases align to TRBD2. Germline V gene data show CDR1 as LNHDA and CDR2 as SQIVND (reference sequence). The CDR3 contains 17 residues. V was clipped by 0 bases and J by 4 bases; unmatched bases: 9. CDR3 nucleotides: TGTGCCAGTAGTATAGAGGCGGGAGTACAAGGATACAATGAGCAGTTCTTC. This codes for CASSIEAGVQGYNEQFF.

This clonotype has more than one count but fewer than ten. The chain carries TRBV14 and TRBJ2-5; D uncertain. Germline V CDR1 and CDR2: SGHDN, FVKESK. CDR3 length: 15 residues. Between the trimmed V and J ends, which lost 3 bases and 5 bases, there was a span of 16 bases. DNA of the CDR3: TGTGCCAGCAGCCAGTTAGGGCTTCTCTCGGAGACCCAGTACTTC. As protein: CASSQLGLLSETQYF.

The chain has TRBV11-3 and TRBJ2-1; TRBD2 aligns across 7 bases. The CDR3 is 17 residues long. Germline lookup yields CDR1 SGHNT and CDR2 YENEEA. J lost 8 bases, V lost 1 base, and 14 bases had no gene match. The CDR3 is CASSLGVGAAGVDEQFF. In DNA form, the CDR3 reads TGTGCCAGCAGCTTAGGGGTTGGTGCGGCGGGAGTGGATGAGCAGTTCTTC.

This chain links TRBV5-1 with TRBJ2-5; D ambiguous. The CDR3 loop spans 13 amino acids. The V gene's germline CDR1 is SGHRS and CDR2 YFSETQ. Trimming left V 5 bases short and J 2 bases short, with 10 bases between. DNA of the CDR3: TGCGCCAGCAGACGCAGCGATCAAGAGACCCAGTACTTC. Its protein is CASRRSDQETQYF.

The chain uses TRBV5-1 and TRBJ2-7, with D perhaps matching TRBD1 (6 bases). The CDR3 is made up of 13 amino acids. CDR1 is SGHRS, CDR2 YFSETQ, per germline. V was clipped by 0 bases and J by 6 bases, with 10 bases between them. This CDR3 is CASSLEQGGEQYF. DNA for the CDR3: TGCGCCAGCAGCTTGGAACAGGGTGGCGAGCAGTACTTC.

At least ten counts were recorded for this clonotype. The chain joins TRBV7-2 to TRBJ1-1; D gene uncertain. Germline CDR1 is SGHTA and CDR2 is FQGNSA. V was pared by 3 bases and J by 0 bases, with 11 bases between. The CDR3 spans 15 residues. CDR3 nucleotides: TGTGCCAGCAGCTTTTATTTAGGAATGAACACTGAAGCTTTCTTT. As protein: CASSFYLGMNTEAFF.

This clonotype was counted ten times or more. The rearrangement links TRBV5-6 to TRBJ2-7; the match to TRBD1 covers 7 bases. Trimming removed 1 base from V and 3 bases from J; junction bases left unmatched: 7. This CDR3 is built from 15 residues. Germline CDR1 and CDR2: SGHDT and YYEEEE. CDR3 loop: CASSLPGTDIYEQYF. Written as DNA, the CDR3 is TGTGCCAGCAGCTTGCCCGGGACAGACATCTACGAGCAGTACTTC.

This clonotype was detected a few times. This chain connects TRBV7-3 to TRBJ2-5; 10 bases are a match to TRBD2. Germline V gene data show CDR1 as SGHTA and CDR2 as FQGTGA. Trimming took 4 bases from V and 5 from J; bases not matched to a gene: 4. The CDR3 extends over 14 amino acids. The CDR3 here is CASSSGTSAETQYF. The CDR3, as DNA: TGTGCCAGCAGCTCAGGGACTAGCGCGGAGACCCAGTACTTC. Supplemented by reference TRBV7-3 and TRBJ2-5, the full variable domain reads GAGVSQTPSNKVTEKGKYVELRCDPISGHTALYWYRQSLGQGPEFLIYFQGTGAADDSGLPNDRFFAVRPEGSVSTLKIQRTERGDSAVYLCASSSGTSAETQYFGPGTRLLVL.

The rearrangement joins TRBV6-5 to TRBJ2-3; 9 nucleotides align to TRBD1. V trimming: 0 bases; J trimming: 1 base; junction bases outside the gene matches: 5. The CDR3 length is 17 residues. Germline V gene lookup returns CDR1 MNHEY and CDR2 SVGAGI. This CDR3 is CASSYSGTGYGTDTQYF. CDR3 nucleotide sequence: TGTGCCAGCAGTTACTCAGGGACAGGGTATGGCACAGATACGCAGTATTTT.